The T cell receptor beta chain under discussion was sequenced for a study of metastatic and nonmetastatic thyroid tumors (dated by TCRdb to about 2020). General notes on the study: The researchers compared repertoires between peripheral blood samples and tumor or nodule tissue samples from patients with malignant or benign thyroid disease.

The method was PCR. Sequencing relied on an Illumina HiSeq 4000. High-throughput sequencing was used to profile the CDR3 region of the TCR beta-chain in every patient. The source study handled its data this way. A classifier to discriminate distant-metastatic papillary thyroid cancer patients was built from CDR3 differences across clinicopathological groups. Repertoire diversity was assessed with the Shannon index, and tumor-blood repertoire similarity with the Morisita-Horn index. TCRdb applied fastp at Q25 and MiXCR to the public reads, then kept only in-frame beta chains. TCRdb's processing, not the authors' own work, is the source of the V and J calls. The sample table lists approximately 37,000 clones, roughly 20% of them with a count of one. The biggest ten clones account for 2.5% to 3.5% of the sample. No patient had received any treatment before thyroid surgery. Using T-cell receptor beta sequencing, the researchers looked back retrospectively at clinical samples from patients, gathered between about 2011 and 2018.

On this clone itself: What this receptor recognizes is not known. The junction departs from the called germline gene at one end, perhaps through a read error.

CDR1 SNHLY and CDR2 FYNNEI were looked up in the germline V gene. From its cysteine to its phenylalanine, the CDR3 spans 13 amino acids. Solely the CDR3 DNA is kept, with 39 bases framed from the first base. Overall study outcomes, separate from this receptor: TCR beta diversity was reported as significantly higher in malignant tumors than in benign nodules, in both blood and tumor samples.

The chain is assembled from TRBV2 and TRBJ2-7; TRBD1 aligns with 10 central bases. The material sequenced was tumor tissue. This clonotype was obtained from a male donor with papillary thyroid cancer or a benign thyroid nodule (not recorded which). Some clones in this sample may be carry-over from other donors' samples. The DNA reads as follows: TGTGCCAGCATGTCGACAGGGGGCTACGGGCAGTACTTC. Its protein is CASMSTGGYGQYF.